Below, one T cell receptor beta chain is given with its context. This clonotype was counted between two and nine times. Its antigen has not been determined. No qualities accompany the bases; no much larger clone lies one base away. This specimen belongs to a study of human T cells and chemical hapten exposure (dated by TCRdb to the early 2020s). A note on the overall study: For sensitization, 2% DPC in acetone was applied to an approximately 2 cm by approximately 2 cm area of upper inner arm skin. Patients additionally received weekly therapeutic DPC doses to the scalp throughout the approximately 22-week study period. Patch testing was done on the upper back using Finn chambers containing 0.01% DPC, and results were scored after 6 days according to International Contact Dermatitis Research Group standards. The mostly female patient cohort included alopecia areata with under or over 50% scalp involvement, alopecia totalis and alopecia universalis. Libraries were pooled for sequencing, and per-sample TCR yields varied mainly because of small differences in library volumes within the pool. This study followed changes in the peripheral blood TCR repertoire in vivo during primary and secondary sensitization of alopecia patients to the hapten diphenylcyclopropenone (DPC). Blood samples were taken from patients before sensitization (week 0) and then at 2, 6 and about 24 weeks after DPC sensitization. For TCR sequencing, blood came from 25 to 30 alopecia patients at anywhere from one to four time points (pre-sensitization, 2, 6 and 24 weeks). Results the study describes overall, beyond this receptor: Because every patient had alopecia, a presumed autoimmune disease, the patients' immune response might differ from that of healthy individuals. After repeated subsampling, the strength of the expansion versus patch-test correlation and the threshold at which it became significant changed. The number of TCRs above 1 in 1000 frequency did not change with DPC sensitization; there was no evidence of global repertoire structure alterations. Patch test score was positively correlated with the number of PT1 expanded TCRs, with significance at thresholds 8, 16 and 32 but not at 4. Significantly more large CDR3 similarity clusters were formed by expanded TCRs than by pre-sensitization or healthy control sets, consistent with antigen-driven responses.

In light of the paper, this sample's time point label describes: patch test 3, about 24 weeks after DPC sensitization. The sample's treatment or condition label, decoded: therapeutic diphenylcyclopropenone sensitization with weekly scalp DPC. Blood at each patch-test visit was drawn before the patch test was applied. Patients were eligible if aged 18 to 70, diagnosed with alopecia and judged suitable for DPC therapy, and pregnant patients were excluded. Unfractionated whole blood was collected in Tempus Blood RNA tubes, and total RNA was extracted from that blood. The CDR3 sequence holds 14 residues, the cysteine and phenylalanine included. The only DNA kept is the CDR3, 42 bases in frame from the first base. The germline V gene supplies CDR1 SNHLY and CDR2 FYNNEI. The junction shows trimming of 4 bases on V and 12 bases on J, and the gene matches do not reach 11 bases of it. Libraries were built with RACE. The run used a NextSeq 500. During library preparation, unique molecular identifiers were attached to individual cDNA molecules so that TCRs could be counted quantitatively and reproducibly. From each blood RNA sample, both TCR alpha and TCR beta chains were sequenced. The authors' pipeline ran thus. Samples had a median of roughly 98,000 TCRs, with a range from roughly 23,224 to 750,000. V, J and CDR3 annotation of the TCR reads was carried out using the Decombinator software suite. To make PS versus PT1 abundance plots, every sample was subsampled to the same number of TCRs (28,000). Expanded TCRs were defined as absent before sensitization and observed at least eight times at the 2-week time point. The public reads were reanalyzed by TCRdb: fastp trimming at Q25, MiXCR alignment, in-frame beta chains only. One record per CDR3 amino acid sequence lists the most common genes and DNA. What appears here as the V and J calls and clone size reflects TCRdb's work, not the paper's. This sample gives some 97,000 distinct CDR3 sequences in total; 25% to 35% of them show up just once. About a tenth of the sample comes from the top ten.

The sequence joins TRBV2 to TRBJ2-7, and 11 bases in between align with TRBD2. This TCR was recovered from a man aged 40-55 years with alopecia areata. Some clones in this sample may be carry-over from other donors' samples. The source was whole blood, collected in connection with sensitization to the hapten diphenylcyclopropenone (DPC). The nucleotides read TGTGCCAGCAGTGCTTCGACTAGCGGGACTCTTTGGTACTTC. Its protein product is CASSASTSGTLWYF.